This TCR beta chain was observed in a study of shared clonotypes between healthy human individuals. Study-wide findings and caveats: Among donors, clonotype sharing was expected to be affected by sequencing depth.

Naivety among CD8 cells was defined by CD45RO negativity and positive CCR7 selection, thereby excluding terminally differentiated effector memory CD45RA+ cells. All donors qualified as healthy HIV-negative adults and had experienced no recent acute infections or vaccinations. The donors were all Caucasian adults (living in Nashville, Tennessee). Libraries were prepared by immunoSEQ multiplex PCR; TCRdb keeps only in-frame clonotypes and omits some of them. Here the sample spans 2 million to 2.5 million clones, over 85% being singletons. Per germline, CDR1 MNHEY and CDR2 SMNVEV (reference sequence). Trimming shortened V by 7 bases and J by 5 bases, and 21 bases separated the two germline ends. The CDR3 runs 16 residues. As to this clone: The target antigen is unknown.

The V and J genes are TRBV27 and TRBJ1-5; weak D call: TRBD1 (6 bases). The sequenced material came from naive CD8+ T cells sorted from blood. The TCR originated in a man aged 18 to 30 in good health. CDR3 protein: CASMPSAGHTYQPQHF. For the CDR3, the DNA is TGTGCCAGCATGCCCAGCGCGGGACATACCTATCAGCCCCAGCATTTT.